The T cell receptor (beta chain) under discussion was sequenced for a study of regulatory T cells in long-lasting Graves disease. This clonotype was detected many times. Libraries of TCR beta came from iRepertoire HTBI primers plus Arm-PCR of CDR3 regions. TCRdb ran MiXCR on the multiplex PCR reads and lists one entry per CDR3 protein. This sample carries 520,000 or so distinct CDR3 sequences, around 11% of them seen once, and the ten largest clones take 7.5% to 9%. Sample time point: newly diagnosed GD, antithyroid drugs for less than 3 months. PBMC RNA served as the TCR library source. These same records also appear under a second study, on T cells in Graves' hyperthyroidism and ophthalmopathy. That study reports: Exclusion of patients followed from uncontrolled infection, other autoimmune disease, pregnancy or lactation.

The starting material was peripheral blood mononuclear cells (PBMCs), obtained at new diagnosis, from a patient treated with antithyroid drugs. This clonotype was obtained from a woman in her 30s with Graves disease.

Written as DNA, the CDR3 is TGCGCCAGCAGCTGGAGCACAGGGCCAAACAATGAGCAGTTCTTC. Its protein product is CASSWSTGPNNEQFF. The gene calls are TRBV5-1 and TRBJ2-1; D possibly corresponds to TRBD1 (6 bases). There are 15 residues in the CDR3. CDR1 is SGHRS, CDR2 YFSETQ, per germline. V was shortened by 3 bases and J by 5 bases, with 15 bases between the two germline ends.